The sequence of this TCR beta chain was determined in a study of pediatric ulcerative colitis (dated by TCRdb to between 2018 and 2021). As for the study more broadly: Among the ulcerative colitis patients, about seven had pancolitis and two had left-sided colitis, and histology in every patient was consistent with ulcerative colitis. From 8 or 9 newly diagnosed, treatment-naive pediatric ulcerative colitis patients and a handful of non-IBD control children, paired blood and rectal samples were collected. The Pediatric Ulcerative Colitis Activity Index classified a couple of patients as having mild disease, several as having moderate disease and three as having acute severe colitis. The study at large found these results: A couple of rectal CDR3 clonotypes were detected in all ulcerative colitis patients and were not detected in any of the controls. Because repertoires were derived from total lymphocyte DNA, patterns in rare subsets such as regulatory T cells may not have been reflected. Compared with controls, ulcerative colitis patients showed significantly higher autologous blood-rectal clonal overlap, a finding that suggests increased T cell trafficking to inflamed tissue. The healthy control group was small, consisting of only a few individuals. Rectal repertoire features separated controls, mild-moderate and acute severe colitis patients; acute severe colitis showed reduced rectal diversity due to clonal expansions. For technical reasons, the blood samples of two patients yielded substantially fewer templates, so those samples were excluded from the blood-rectal overlap analysis. Rectal pinch biopsies may have included blood-derived T cells, especially in patients with overt colitis.

Reading from cysteine to phenylalanine, the CDR3 counts 17 amino acids. CDR3 DNA only is kept here, 51 bases in frame from base 1. CDR1 is given as ENHRY and CDR2 as SYGVKD, both from the germline V gene. From V the trimming removes 2 bases and from J it removes 4 bases, while the gene matches leave 8 bases of the junction unaccounted for. One to two pinch biopsies were taken from the rectum for research during colonoscopy. No immunosuppressive medication had been given to the ulcerative colitis patients before the diagnostic colonoscopy. Rectal biopsies were digested with proteinase K before DNA isolation. The Wizard kit (Promega) was used to extract genomic DNA from the blood and intestinal samples. In regard to this clone: The specificity of this receptor is unknown. No quality values exist for individual bases; no much larger clone is one base distant.

Rearranged CDR3 beta regions were amplified from genomic DNA with multiplex V and J primers using the immunoSEQ TRB Survey service. Survey-level sequencing depth of up to 500,000 reads per sample was used to keep depth equal across samples. Libraries were purified and pooled, and sequencing was performed on Illumina technology. The authors processed their data as follows. Productive clonality, sample overlap, pairwise scatters, CDR3 beta length, V/D/J gene usage and productiveness were all assessed with the immunoSEQ online tools. Calculated diversity was defined as the number of unique rearrangements divided by total templates times 100, and Shannon and Simpson indices were additionally computed. For principal component analysis, Z-score normalized data were analyzed with the R prcomp function and the ggbiplot package. Blood-rectal clonal overlap within each subject was quantified with Morisita's index. Not all clones reach the TCRdb copy of this immuneACCESS table, which keeps in-frame sequences only. Checked studies attribute under half of the gap to unresolved V genes and leave the rest unexplained. V, J and clone size derive from that table, while D and trimming were established from the DNA sequence. The sample records 30,000 to 45,000 clones, 73% of which are singletons. The top ten clones comprise approximately 0.74% of the sample.

This receptor was identified in a boy between 5 and 17 years old with moderate ulcerative colitis. Here the chain combines TRBV10-3 and TRBJ1-6; a stretch of 7 junction bases matches TRBD1. Sequenced material: gut tissue. The DNA sequence reads TGTGCCATCAGTGAGGCGGCTGACAGGGTTTATAATTCACCCCTCCACTTT. Its protein reads: CAISEAADRVYNSPLHF.